These T cell receptor beta chains were read from a single sample in a study of CD8+ T cells in alopecia areata. TCRdb keeps only in-frame clones here, not all; method: immunoSEQ multiplex PCR. The table lists approximately 210,000 clones, 60% of them singletons. Material: CD4+ T cells sorted from blood, obtained at week 24, from a patient treated with tofacitinib. Receptors originate from a human donor with alopecia areata. Both conserved end residues are part of each CDR3. The D gene is left open where the match is weak. Clone size is stated in some rows and not others, as once, few, many or a class when expanded.

cdr3_length: 14
j_call: TRBJ2-3
v_call: TRBV7-2
clone_size: many
d_call: TRBD2
cdr3_aa: CASSLAWAGGKQYF
cdr3_nt: TGTGCCAGCAGCTTAGCGTGGGCGGGGGGAAAGCAGTATTTT

cdr3_length: 13
j_call: TRBJ2-7
v_call: TRBV29-1
clone_size: -
d_call: -
cdr3_aa: CSVDRDGTYEQYF
cdr3_nt: TGCAGCGTCGACCGGGACGGAACCTACGAGCAGTACTTC

cdr3_length: 11
j_call: TRBJ1-2
v_call: TRBV30
clone_size: -
d_call: -
cdr3_aa: CAWNVLYGYTF
cdr3_nt: TGTGCCTGGAACGTTCTCTATGGCTACACCTTC

cdr3_length: 13
j_call: TRBJ2-5
v_call: TRBV5-1
clone_size: many
d_call: -
cdr3_aa: CASSELNQETQYF
cdr3_nt: TGCGCCAGCAGCGAGTTAAACCAAGAGACCCAGTACTTC

cdr3_length: 12
j_call: TRBJ1-2
v_call: TRBV6-5
clone_size: -
d_call: -
cdr3_aa: CASMGGQYGYTF
cdr3_nt: TGTGCCAGCATGGGGGGGCAATATGGCTACACCTTC

cdr3_length: 19
j_call: TRBJ1-6
v_call: TRBV5-6
clone_size: -
d_call: -
cdr3_aa: CASSSIRQGPSSYNSPLHF
cdr3_nt: TGTGCCAGCAGCTCTATTCGGCAGGGGCCCAGCTCCTATAATTCACCCCTCCACTTT

cdr3_length: 17
j_call: TRBJ2-1
v_call: TRBV27
clone_size: -
d_call: TRBD2
cdr3_aa: CASSRNKRTSGGDEQFF
cdr3_nt: TGTGCCAGCAGTCGGAACAAAAGGACTAGCGGGGGGGATGAGCAGTTCTTC

cdr3_length: 15
j_call: TRBJ1-2
v_call: TRBV7-2
clone_size: -
d_call: TRBD1
cdr3_aa: CASSFNRGGGYGYTF
cdr3_nt: TGTGCCAGCAGCTTTAACAGGGGAGGGGGCTATGGCTACACCTTC

cdr3_length: 14
j_call: TRBJ2-7
v_call: TRBV7-2
clone_size: -
d_call: -
cdr3_aa: CASSPRTSRGEQYF
cdr3_nt: TGTGCCAGCAGCCCCCGAACCTCACGGGGCGAGCAGTACTTC

cdr3_length: 14
j_call: TRBJ2-5
v_call: TRBV5-1
clone_size: -
d_call: TRBD1
cdr3_aa: CASSLSGQQETQYF
cdr3_nt: TGCGCCAGCAGCCTGTCGGGACAGCAAGAGACCCAGTACTTC

cdr3_length: 15
j_call: TRBJ2-2
v_call: TRBV5-4
clone_size: -
d_call: -
cdr3_aa: CASSLKGSGTGELFF
cdr3_nt: TGTGCCAGCAGCTTGAAGGGCTCGGGCACCGGGGAGCTGTTTTTT